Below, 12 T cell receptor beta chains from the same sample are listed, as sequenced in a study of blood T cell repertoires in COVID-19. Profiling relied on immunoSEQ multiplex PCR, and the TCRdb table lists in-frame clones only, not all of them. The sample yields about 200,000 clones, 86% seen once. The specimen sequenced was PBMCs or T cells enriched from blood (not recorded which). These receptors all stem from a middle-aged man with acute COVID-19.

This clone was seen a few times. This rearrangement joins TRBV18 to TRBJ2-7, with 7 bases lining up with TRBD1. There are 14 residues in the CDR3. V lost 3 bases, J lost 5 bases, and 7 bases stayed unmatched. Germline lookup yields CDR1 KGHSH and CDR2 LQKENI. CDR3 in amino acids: CASSPGQADDEQYF. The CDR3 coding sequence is TGTGCCAGCTCACCTGGACAGGCTGACGACGAGCAGTACTTC.

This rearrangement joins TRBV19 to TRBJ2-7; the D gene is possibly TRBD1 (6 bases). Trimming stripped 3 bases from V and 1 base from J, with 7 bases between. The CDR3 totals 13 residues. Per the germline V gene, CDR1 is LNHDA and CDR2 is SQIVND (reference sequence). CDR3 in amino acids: CASSIQGSYEQYF. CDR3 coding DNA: TGTGCCAGTAGTATCCAGGGGTCCTACGAGCAGTACTTC.

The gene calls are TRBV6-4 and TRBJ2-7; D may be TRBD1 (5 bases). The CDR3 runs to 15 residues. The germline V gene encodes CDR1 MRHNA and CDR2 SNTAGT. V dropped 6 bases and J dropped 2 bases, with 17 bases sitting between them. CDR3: CASSRETAGPYEQYF. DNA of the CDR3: TGTGCCAGCAGCCGAGAAACGGCAGGGCCCTACGAGCAGTACTTC.

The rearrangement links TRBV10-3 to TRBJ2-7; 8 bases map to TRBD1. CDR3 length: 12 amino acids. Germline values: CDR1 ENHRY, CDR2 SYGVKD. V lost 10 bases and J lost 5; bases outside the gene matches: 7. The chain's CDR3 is CATSDRANEQYF. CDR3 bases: TGTGCCACTTCGGACAGGGCCAACGAGCAGTACTTC.

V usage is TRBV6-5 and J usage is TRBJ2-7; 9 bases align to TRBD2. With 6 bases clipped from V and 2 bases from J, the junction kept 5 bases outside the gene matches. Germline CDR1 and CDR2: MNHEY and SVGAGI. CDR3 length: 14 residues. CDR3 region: CASSYSGGTYEQYF. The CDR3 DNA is TGTGCCAGCAGCTATAGCGGGGGAACCTACGAGCAGTACTTC.

The CDR3 DNA follows: TGTGCCTCACAGGGGTTAGGCGAGACCCAGTACTTC. It codes for CASQGLGETQYF. The gene calls are TRBV2 and TRBJ2-5; 7 nucleotides match TRBD1. Per the germline V gene, CDR1 is SNHLY and CDR2 is FYNNEI. The length of the CDR3 is 12 residues. Trimming cost V 11 bases and J 5 bases; bases outside gene matches: 8. The whole variable domain, remainder taken from reference TRBV2 and TRBJ2-5, is EPEVTQTPSHQVTQMGQEVILRCVPISNHLYFYWYRQILGQKVEFLVSFYNNEISEKSEIFDDQFSVERPDGSNFTLKIRSTKLEDSAMYFCASQGLGETQYFGPGTRLLVL.

The CDR3 DNA is TGTGCCAGCAGTGATACCGGGACTAGCGGGAGCTGGGACACCGGGGAGCTGTTTTTT. It codes for CASSDTGTSGSWDTGELFF. The rearrangement joins TRBV6-1 to TRBJ2-2, with TRBD2 identical over 14 bases. J lost 3 bases, V lost 3 bases, and 9 bases had no gene match. The germline CDR1 and CDR2 sequences are MNHNS and SASEGT. This CDR3 spans 19 amino acids.

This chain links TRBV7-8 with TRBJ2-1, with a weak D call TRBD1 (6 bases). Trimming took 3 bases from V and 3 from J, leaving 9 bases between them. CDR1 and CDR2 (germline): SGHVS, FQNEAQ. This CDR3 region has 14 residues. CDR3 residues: CASSLIGGYNEQFF. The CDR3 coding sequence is TGTGCCAGCAGCTTGATAGGGGGCTACAATGAGCAGTTCTTC. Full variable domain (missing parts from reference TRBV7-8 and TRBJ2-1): GAGVSQSPRYKVAKRGQDVALRCDPISGHVSLFWYQQALGQGPEFLTYFQNEAQLDKSGLPSDRFFAERPEGSVSTLKIQRTQQEDSAVYLCASSLIGGYNEQFFGPGTRLTVL.

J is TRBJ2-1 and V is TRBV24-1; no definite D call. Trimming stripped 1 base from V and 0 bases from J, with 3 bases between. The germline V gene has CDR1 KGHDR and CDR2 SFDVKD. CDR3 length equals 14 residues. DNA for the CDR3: TGTGCCACCAGTGATTTTAGCTCCTACAATGAGCAGTTCTTC. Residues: CATSDFSSYNEQFF.

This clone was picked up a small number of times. CDR3 nucleotides: TGTGCCAGCAGCGAAAAAAGCGGGAGGGCCACAGATACGCAGTATTTT. This gives the protein CASSEKSGRATDTQYF. The chain has TRBV7-9 and TRBJ2-3; 10 bases agree with TRBD2. CDR3 length equals 16 residues. The trim removed 5 bases at V and 2 bases at J, leaving 7 bases unmatched. Germline values: CDR1 SEHNR, CDR2 FQNEAQ (reference sequence). Full variable domain (outside the CDR3, taken from reference TRBV7-9 and TRBJ2-3): DTGVSQNPRHKITKRGQNVTFRCDPISEHNRLYWYRQTLGQGPEFLTYFQNEAQLEKSRLLSDRFSAERPKGSFSTLEIQRTEQGDSAMYLCASSEKSGRATDTQYFGPGTRLTVL.

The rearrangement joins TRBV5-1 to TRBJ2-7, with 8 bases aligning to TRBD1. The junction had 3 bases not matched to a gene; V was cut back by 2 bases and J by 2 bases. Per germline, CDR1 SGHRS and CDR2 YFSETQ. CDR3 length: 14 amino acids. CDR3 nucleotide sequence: TGCGCCAGCAGCTTCATGACAGGGGCCTACGAGCAGTACTTC. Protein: CASSFMTGAYEQYF.

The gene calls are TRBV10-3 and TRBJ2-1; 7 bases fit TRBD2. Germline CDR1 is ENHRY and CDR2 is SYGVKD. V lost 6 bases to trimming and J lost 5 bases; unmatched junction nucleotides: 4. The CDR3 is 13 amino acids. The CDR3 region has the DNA TGTGCCATCAGGGAGGGGACTAACAATGAGCAGTTCTTC. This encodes CAIREGTNNEQFF.